This TCR beta chain originates from a study of T cell repertoires in cytomegalovirus infection. At the level of the study: Evidence of both CMV infection and a matching HLA type came from public TCR beta signatures. Findings and limits, study-wide: The study identified carriers of CMV plus the relevant HLA from cumulative public TCR beta family frequency.

Using its own MiXCR run on the reads, TCRdb lists one record per CDR3 protein. Here the sample spans fewer than 300,000 distinct CDR3 sequences, more than 20% being singletons. Germline V CDR1 and CDR2: SGHTA, FQGTGA. V was pared by 6 bases and J by 5 bases, with 10 bases of the junction left unmatched. The CDR3 consists of 14 residues. This clonotype was counted many times. The target antigen is unknown. The chain joins TRBV7-3 to TRBJ2-7, with 7 bases fitting TRBD1. The receptor comes from a human donor in good health (CMV status not recorded). Some clones in this sample may be carry-over from other donors' samples. Sequences were obtained from PBMCs. CDR3 coding DNA: TGTGCCAGCAGGAGACCCGGGACAGTGAACGAGCAGTACTTC. Translation gives CASRRPGTVNEQYF.